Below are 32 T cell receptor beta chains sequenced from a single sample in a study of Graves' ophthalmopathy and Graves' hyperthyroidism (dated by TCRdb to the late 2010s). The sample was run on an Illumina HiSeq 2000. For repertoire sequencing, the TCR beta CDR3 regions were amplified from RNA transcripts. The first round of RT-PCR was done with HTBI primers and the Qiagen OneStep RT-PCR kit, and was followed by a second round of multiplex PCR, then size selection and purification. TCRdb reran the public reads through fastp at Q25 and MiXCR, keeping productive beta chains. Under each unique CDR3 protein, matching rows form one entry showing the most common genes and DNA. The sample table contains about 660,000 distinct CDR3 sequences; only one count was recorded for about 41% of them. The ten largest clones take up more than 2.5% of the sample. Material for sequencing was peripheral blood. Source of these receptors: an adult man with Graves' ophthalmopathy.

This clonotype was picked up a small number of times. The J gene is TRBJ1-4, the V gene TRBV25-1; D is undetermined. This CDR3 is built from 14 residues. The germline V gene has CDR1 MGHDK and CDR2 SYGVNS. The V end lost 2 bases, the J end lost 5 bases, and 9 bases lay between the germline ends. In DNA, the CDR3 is TGTGCCAGCAGTGAAGGTGGAGGGAATGAAAAACTGTTTTTT. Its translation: CASSEGGGNEKLFF.

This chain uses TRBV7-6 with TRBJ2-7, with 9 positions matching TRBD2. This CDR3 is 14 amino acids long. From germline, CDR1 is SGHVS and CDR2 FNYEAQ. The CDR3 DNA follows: TGTGCTACAGCTCTGGCGGGAGGGCCAAACGAGCAGTACTTC. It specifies CATALAGGPNEQYF.

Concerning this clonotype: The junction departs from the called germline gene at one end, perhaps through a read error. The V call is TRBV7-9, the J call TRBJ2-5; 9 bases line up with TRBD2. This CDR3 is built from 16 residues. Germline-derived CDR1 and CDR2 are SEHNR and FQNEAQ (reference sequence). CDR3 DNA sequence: TGTGTCAGCAGCTTAAGTGGCGGGGGGGCCGGGAAGACCCAGTACTTC. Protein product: CVSSLSGGGAGKTQYF. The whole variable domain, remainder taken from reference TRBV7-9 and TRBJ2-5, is DTGVSQNPRHKITKRGQNVTFRCDPISEHNRLYWYRQTLGQGPEFLTYFQNEAQLEKSRLLSDRFSAERPKGSFSTLEIQRTEQGDSAMYLCVSSLSGGGAGKTQYFGPGTRLLVL.

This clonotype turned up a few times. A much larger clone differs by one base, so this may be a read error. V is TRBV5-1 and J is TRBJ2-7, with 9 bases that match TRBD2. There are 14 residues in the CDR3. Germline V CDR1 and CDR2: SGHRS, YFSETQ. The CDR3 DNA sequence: TGCGCCAGCAGCTTGTTAGCGGGAGAGGACGAGCGGTACTTC. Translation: CASSLLAGEDERYF.

Written as DNA, the CDR3 is TGTGCCAGCAGTTTAATGGTCACCGGGGAGCTGTTTTTT. It yields the protein CASSLMVTGELFF. This chain connects TRBV12-3 or TRBV12-4 to TRBJ2-2; no firm D call. The V and J ends lost 2 bases and 4 bases respectively, with 5 bases between them. The CDR3 loop spans 13 amino acids.

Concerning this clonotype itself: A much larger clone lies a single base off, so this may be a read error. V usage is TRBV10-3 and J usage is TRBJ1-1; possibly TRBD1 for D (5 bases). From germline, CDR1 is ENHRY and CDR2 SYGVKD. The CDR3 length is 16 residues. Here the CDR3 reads CVSSYSMGDGNTEAFF. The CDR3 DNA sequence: TGTGTCAGCAGTTACTCGATGGGGGACGGCAACACTGAAGCTTTCTTT.

The CDR3, as DNA: TGTGCCAGCAGTGAAGCCAGGACCTACGAGCAGTACTTC. Translation gives CASSEARTYEQYF. This chain joins TRBV2 and TRBJ2-7; no reliable D call. The CDR3 runs to 13 residues. Germline CDR1 is SNHLY and CDR2 is FYNNEI. V lost 0 bases, J lost 2 bases, and 5 bases lay in between.

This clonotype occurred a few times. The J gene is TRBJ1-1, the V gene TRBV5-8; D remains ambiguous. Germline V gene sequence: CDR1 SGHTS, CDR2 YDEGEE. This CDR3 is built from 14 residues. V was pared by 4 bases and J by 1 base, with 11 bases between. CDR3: CASSRGRANTEAFF. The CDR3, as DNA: TGTGCCAGCAGCCGAGGACGAGCGAACACTGAAGCTTTCTTT.

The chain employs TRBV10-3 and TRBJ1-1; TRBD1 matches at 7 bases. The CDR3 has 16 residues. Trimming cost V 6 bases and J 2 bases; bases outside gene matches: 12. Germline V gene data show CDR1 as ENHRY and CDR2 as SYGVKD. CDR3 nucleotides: TGTGCCATCAGCGAGACAGGGCAGGGCGATAACACTGAAGCTTTCTTT. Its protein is CAISETGQGDNTEAFF.

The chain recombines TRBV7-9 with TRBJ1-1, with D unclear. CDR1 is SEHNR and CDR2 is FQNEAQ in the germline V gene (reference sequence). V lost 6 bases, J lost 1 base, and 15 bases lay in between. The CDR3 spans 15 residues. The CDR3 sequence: CASSWKGEANTEAFF. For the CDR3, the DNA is TGTGCCAGCAGTTGGAAGGGAGAGGCGAACACTGAAGCTTTCTTT.

In DNA form, the CDR3 reads TGTGCCAGCAGCTCAACAGGGGAGGGCTACGAGCAGTACTTC. This codes for CASSSTGEGYEQYF. The V and J genes are TRBV9 and TRBJ2-7, with D perhaps being TRBD1 or TRBD2 (7 bases each). The V end lost 4 bases, the J end lost 3 bases, and 14 bases lay between the germline ends. This CDR3 spans 14 amino acids. Germline V gene sequence: CDR1 SGDLS, CDR2 YYNGEE.

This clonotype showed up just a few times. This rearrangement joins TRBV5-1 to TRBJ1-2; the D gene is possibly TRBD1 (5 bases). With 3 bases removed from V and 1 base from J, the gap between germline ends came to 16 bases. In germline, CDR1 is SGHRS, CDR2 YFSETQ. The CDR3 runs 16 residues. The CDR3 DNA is TGCGCCAGCAGCTCCCCCGGGGCATTCGATAACTATGGCTACACCTTC. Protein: CASSSPGAFDNYGYTF.

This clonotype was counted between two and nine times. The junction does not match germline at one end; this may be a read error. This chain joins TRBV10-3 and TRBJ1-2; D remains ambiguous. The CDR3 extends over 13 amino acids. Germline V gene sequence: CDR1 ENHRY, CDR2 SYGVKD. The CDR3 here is CAISDGSNYDYTF. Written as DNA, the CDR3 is TGTGCCATCAGTGACGGCAGTAACTATGACTACACCTTC.

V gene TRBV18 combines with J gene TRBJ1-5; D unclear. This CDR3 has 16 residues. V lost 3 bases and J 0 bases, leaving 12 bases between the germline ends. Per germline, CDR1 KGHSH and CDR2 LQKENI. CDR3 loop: CASSPVGIDSNQPQHF. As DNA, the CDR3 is TGTGCCAGCTCACCGGTGGGGATAGATAGCAATCAGCCCCAGCATTTT.

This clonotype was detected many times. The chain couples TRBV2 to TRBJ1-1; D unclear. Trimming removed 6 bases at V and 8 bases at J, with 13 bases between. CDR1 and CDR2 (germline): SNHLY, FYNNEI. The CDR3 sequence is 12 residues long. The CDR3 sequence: CASRPPVTEAFF. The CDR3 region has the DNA TGTGCCAGCAGGCCCCCCGTGACAGAAGCTTTCTTT.

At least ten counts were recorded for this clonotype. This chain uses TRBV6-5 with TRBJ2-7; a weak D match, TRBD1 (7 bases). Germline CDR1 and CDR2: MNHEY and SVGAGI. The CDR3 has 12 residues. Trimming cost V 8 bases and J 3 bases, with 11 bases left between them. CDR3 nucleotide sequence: TGTGCCAGCCACAGGGGACTCTACGAGCAGTACTTC. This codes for CASHRGLYEQYF.

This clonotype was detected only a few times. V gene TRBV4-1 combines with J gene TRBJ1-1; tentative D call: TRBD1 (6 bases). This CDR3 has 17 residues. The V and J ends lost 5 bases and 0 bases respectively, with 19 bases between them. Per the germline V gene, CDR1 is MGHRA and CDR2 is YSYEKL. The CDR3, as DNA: TGCGCCAGCAGCTTCCGGACAGAAACCAACATGAACACTGAAGCTTTCTTT. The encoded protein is CASSFRTETNMNTEAFF.

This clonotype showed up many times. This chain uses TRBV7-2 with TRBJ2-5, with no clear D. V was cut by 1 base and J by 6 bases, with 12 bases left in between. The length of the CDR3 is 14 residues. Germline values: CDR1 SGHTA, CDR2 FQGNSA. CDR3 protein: CASSLVANAQTQYF. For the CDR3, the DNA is TGTGCCAGCAGCTTAGTGGCCAACGCACAGACCCAGTACTTC.

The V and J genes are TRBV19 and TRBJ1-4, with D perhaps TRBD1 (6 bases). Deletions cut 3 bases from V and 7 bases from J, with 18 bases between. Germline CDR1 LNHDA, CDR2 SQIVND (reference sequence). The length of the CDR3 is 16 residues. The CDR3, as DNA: TGTGCCAGTAGTATGGTAACAGGGTTTCGAGTTGAAAAACTGTTTTTT. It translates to CASSMVTGFRVEKLFF.

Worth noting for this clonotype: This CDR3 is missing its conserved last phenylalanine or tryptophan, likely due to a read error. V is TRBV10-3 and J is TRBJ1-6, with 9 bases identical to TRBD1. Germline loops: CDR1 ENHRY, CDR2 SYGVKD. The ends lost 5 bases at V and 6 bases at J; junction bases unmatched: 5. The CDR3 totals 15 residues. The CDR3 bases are TGTGCCATCAGTACGACAGGGGGGGGTAATTCACCCCTCCACCTT. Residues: CAISTTGGGNSPLHL.

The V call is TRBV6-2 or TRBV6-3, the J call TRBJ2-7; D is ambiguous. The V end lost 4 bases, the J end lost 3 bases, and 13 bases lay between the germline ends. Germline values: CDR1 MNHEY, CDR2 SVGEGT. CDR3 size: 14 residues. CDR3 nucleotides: TGTGCCAGCAGTTTGGGATCTCAAGGCTACGAGCAGTACTTC. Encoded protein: CASSLGSQGYEQYF.

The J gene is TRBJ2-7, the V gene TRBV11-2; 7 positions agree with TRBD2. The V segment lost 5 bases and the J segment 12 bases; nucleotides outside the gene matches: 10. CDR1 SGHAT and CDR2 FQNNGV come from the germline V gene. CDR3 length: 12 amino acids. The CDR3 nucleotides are TGTGCCAGCAGCCCCCCAGCGGGGTCTTTGTACTTC. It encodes CASSPPAGSLYF.

The chain's CDR3 is CASSQGSNRGRHGELFF. CDR3 DNA: TGTGCCAGCAGCCAAGGCAGCAACCGGGGACGGCACGGGGAGCTGTTTTTT. The chain recombines TRBV3-1 with TRBJ2-2; the D gene could be TRBD1 or TRBD2 (5 bases each). Germline CDR1 is LGHDT and CDR2 is YNNKEL (reference sequence). The CDR3 spans 17 residues. V lost 1 base and J lost 7, with 19 bases in between.

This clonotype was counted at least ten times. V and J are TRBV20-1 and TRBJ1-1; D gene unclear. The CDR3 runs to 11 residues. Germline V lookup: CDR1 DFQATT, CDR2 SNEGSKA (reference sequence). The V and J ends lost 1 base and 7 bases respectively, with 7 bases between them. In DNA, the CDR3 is TGCAGTGCTAGAGTAAACCGTGAAGCTTTCTTT. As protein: CSARVNREAFF.

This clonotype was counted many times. The CDR3 here is CSAPTGIAGYTF. DNA of the CDR3: TGCAGTGCTCCCACAGGGATCGCTGGCTACACCTTC. V and J are TRBV20-1 and TRBJ1-2; tentatively, D is TRBD1 (6 bases). The V and J ends lost 5 bases and 7 bases respectively, with 14 bases between them. Germline CDR1 and CDR2: DFQATT and SNEGSKA (reference sequence). The CDR3 loop spans 12 amino acids.

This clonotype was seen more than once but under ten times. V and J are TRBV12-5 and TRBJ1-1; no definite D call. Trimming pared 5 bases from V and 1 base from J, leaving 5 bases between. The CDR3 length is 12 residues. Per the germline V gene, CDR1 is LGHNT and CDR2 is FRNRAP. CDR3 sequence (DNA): TGTGCTAGTGGTACAAAGAACACTGAAGCTTTCTTT. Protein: CASGTKNTEAFF. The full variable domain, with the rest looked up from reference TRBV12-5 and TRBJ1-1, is DARVTQTPRHKVTEMGQEVTMRCQPILGHNTVFWYRQTMMQGLELLAYFRNRAPLDDSGMPKDRFSAEMPDATLATLKIQPSEPRDSAVYFCASGTKNTEAFFGQGTRLTVV.

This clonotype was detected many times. The CDR3 bases are TGTGCCAGCAGCTTAGGTACAACTTTTGACGAGCAGTACTTC. Protein: CASSLGTTFDEQYF. The V gene is TRBV7-9, the J gene TRBJ2-7; no reliable D call. The CDR3 totals 14 residues. With 1 base removed from V and 5 bases from J, the gap between germline ends came to 12 bases. The germline CDR1 and CDR2 sequences are SEHNR and FQNEAQ (reference sequence).

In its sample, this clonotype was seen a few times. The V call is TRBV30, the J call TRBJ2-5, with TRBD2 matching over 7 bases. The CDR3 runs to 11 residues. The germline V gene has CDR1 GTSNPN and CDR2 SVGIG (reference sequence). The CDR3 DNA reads TGTGCGGGGGGGAACCAAGAGACCCAGTACTTC. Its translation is CAGGNQETQYF.

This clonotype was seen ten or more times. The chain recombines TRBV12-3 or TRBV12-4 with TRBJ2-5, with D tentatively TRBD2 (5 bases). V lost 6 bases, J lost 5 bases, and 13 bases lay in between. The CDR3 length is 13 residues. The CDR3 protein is CASRLTIGETQYF. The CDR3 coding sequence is TGTGCCAGCAGACTGACTATCGGGGAGACCCAGTACTTC.

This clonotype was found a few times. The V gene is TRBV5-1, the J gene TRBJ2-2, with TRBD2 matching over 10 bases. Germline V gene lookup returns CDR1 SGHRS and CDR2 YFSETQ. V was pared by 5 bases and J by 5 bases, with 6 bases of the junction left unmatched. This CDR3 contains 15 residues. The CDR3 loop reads CASRDIAGGTGELFF. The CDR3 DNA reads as TGCGCCAGCAGGGATATAGCGGGAGGAACCGGGGAGCTGTTTTTT.

The CDR3, as DNA: TGTGCCAGTCGAGAAGGGACAGGGGGCGAGCAGTACTTC. Translating gives CASREGTGGEQYF. This chain connects TRBV11-2 to TRBJ2-7; 11 bases line up with TRBD1. Per the germline V gene, CDR1 is SGHAT and CDR2 is FQNNGV. With 9 bases clipped from V and 6 bases from J, the junction kept 7 bases outside the gene matches. The CDR3 runs 13 residues.

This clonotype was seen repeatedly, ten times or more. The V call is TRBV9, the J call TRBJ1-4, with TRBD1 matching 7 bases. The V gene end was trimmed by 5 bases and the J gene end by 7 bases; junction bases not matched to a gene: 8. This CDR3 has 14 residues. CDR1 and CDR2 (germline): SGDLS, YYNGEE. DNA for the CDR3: TGTGCCAGCAGTTCAGGGGGGGGTATTGAAAAACTGTTTTTT. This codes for CASSSGGGIEKLFF.